The source of this T cell receptor (beta chain) is a study of blood T cell repertoires in COVID-19. Turning to the study itself: The study drew acute and convalescent COVID-19 samples from the United States, Italy and Spain. The analysed material was cDNA or gDNA that came from T cells, B-cell-depleted T cells, or PBMCs.

Trimming removed 1 base at V and 5 bases at J, with 14 bases between. Germline V gives CDR1 SGHTA, CDR2 FQGNSA. The length of the CDR3 is 15 residues. Study processing details: Amplification of reference gene primers was used by the study to estimate nucleated cell counts. Profiled with immunoSEQ multiplex PCR; TCRdb holds only in-frame clones, not every one. V and J calls and clone size follow that table, whereas D and trimming were derived from the DNA. The sample records 88,000 or so clones, roughly four fifths being singletons. Sequenced sample: peripheral blood. This TCR derives from a man older than 75 with acute or convalescent COVID-19. This chain joins TRBV7-2 and TRBJ2-5; D may be TRBD1 (5 bases). CDR3 coding DNA: TGTGCCAGCAGCTTAGTACCACAGGTCGGGGAGACCCAGTACTTC. Translation gives CASSLVPQVGETQYF. Full variable domain (missing parts from reference TRBV7-2 and TRBJ2-5): GAGVSQSPSNKVTEKGKDVELRCDPISGHTALYWYRQSLGQGLEFLIYFQGNSAPDKSGLPSDRFSAERTGGSVSTLTIQRTQQEDSAVYLCASSLVPQVGETQYFGPGTRLLVL.